This T cell receptor beta chain was sequenced during a study of blood T cell repertoires in COVID-19. Whole-study context: From T cells, B-cell-depleted T cells, or PBMCs came the material, which was cDNA or gDNA.

Trimming removed 0 bases from V and 6 bases from J; junction bases left unmatched: 6. The germline V gene has CDR1 LGHDT and CDR2 YNNKEL (reference sequence). The CDR3 has 16 amino acids. Profiled with immunoSEQ multiplex PCR; TCRdb holds only in-frame clones, not every one. The sample holds a few hundred thousand clones; roughly nine tenths are singletons and the top ten take 3%. This TCR was sampled from a woman in her forties or fifties who had recovered from COVID-19. V usage is TRBV3-1 (or the pseudogene TRBV3-2) and J usage is TRBJ2-1; TRBD2 matches at 9 bases. Material: PBMCs or T cells enriched from blood (not recorded which). The CDR3 coding sequence is TGTGCCAGCAGCCAAGATAGGGGACTAGCTCTCAATGAGCAGTTCTTC. Protein: CASSQDRGLALNEQFF.